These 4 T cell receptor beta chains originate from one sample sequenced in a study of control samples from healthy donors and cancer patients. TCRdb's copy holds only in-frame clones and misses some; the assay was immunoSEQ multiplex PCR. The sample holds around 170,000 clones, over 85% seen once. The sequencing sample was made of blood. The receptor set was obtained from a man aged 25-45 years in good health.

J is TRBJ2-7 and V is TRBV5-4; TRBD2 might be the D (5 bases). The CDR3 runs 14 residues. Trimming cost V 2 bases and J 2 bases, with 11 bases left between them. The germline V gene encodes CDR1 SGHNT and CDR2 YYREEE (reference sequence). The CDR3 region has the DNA TGTGCCAGCAGCTTTGAGGGTAGGGCCTACGAGCAGTACTTC. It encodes CASSFEGRAYEQYF.

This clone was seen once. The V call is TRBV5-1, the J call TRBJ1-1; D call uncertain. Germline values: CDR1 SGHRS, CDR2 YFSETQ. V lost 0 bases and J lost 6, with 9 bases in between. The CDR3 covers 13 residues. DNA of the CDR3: TGCGCCAGCAGCTTGGGCGCCAGCTCTGAAGCTTTCTTT. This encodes CASSLGASSEAFF.

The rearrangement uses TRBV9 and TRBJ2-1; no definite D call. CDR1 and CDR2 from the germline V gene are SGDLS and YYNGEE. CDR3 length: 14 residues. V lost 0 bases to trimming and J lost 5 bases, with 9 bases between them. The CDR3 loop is CASSVGVLDNEQFF. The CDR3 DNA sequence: TGTGCCAGCAGCGTAGGTGTGCTGGACAATGAGCAGTTCTTC.

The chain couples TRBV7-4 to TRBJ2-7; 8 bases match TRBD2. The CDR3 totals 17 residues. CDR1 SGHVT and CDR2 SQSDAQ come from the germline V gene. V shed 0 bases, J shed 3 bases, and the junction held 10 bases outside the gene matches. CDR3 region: CASSLAGLAGLDYEQYF. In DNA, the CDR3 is TGTGCCAGCAGCTTAGCGGGGCTAGCGGGCCTAGACTACGAGCAGTACTTC.